The 20 T cell receptor beta chains reported below all come from one sample, sequenced in a study of T-cell memory formation after mild COVID-19. TCRdb independently ran MiXCR on the 5' RACE reads; one entry per CDR3 protein. The sample yields under 50,000 distinct CDR3 sequences, roughly 27% seen once. Sample: PBMCs or a T cell subset sorted from them (not recorded which). All receptors come from a man younger than 30 who had mild COVID-19 (a few samples of this study predate the infection). Cell type and time point are not known.

This clonotype has more than one count but fewer than ten. The chain has TRBV12-3 or TRBV12-4 and TRBJ2-3; 9 bases match TRBD1. The CDR3 loop spans 14 amino acids. J lost 6 bases, V lost 6 bases, and 7 bases had no gene match. The CDR3 reads CASRTDRGRDTQYF. The DNA for the CDR3 is TGTGCCAGCAGGACGGACAGGGGCCGGGATACGCAGTATTTT.

This clonotype turned up a few times. This rearrangement joins TRBV10-3 to TRBJ2-5; a weak D match, TRBD2 (6 bases). Germline loops: CDR1 ENHRY, CDR2 SYGVKD. This CDR3 region has 14 residues. V was cut by 4 bases and J by 5 bases, with 14 bases left in between. CDR3 residues: CAISGDGLSETQYF. DNA of the CDR3: TGTGCCATCAGTGGAGACGGACTAAGCGAGACCCAGTACTTC.

The rearrangement uses TRBV5-1 and TRBJ2-2, with D hard to call. Germline assignment: CDR1 SGHRS and CDR2 YFSETQ. V was trimmed by 2 bases and J by 6 bases, leaving 8 bases between them. CDR3 length equals 13 residues. The CDR3 sequence: CASSLSGPGELFF. In nucleotides, the CDR3 is TGCGCCAGCAGCTTATCAGGTCCCGGGGAGCTGTTTTTT.

By share, this clonotype ranks as medium-sized. This chain links TRBV23-1 with TRBJ2-1, with D hard to call. TRBV23-1 carries the ORF label, with uncertain function. This CDR3 region has 15 residues. Trimming removed 0 bases from V and 10 bases from J, with 16 bases in between. In DNA form, the CDR3 reads TGCGCCAGCAGTCAATCGAGGCCAGGTTCCGACGAGCAGTTCTTC. Protein: CASSQSRPGSDEQFF.

The rearrangement uses TRBV7-9 and TRBJ1-2; tentatively, D is TRBD1 (6 bases). CDR3 length: 13 amino acids. The germline V and J ends were trimmed by 5 bases and 3 bases, with 10 bases remaining between them. Germline lookup yields CDR1 SEHNR and CDR2 FQNEAQ (reference sequence). In DNA, the CDR3 is TGTGCCAGCAGCCCGGACAGCCACTATGGCTACACCTTC. Amino acid sequence: CASSPDSHYGYTF.

This chain connects TRBV29-1 to TRBJ2-6; D is perhaps TRBD1 (6 bases). V was cut by 1 base and J by 3 bases, with 16 bases left in between. CDR1 and CDR2 (germline): SQVTM, ANQGSEA. The CDR3 consists of 17 residues. CDR3 DNA: TGCAGCGTTGAAGGAGGGTCCCCAGGGGATGGGGCCAACGTCCTGACTTTC. This codes for CSVEGGSPGDGANVLTF.

Judged by abundance, this clonotype is medium-sized. The chain recombines TRBV4-1 with TRBJ2-5; D not certain. CDR3 length equals 15 residues. Per germline, CDR1 MGHRA and CDR2 YSYEKL. V lost 4 bases to trimming and J lost 5 bases, with 17 bases between them. DNA of the CDR3: TGCGCCAGCAGCCGTAGTACCAGTGGATCGGAGACCCAGTACTTC. As protein: CASSRSTSGSETQYF.

Here the CDR3 reads CASSLTLGSSEAFF. CDR3 nucleotides: TGCGCCAGCAGCCTAACCCTGGGATCCTCTGAAGCTTTCTTT. This chain connects TRBV4-3 to TRBJ1-1; D gene ambiguous. CDR1 LGHNA and CDR2 YSLEER come from the germline V gene. Trimming shortened V by 4 bases and J by 6 bases, and 15 bases separated the two germline ends. The CDR3 covers 14 residues.

This clonotype was detected many times. The chain links TRBV7-6 to TRBJ2-2; TRBD1 might be the D (6 bases). There are 15 residues in the CDR3. The germline CDR1 and CDR2 sequences are SGHVS and FNYEAQ. Trimming took off 7 bases at V and 5 bases at J, with 17 bases between the two ends. CDR3 in amino acids: CASKIRAGETGELFF. Written as DNA, the CDR3 is TGTGCCAGCAAAATCCGGGCAGGGGAAACCGGGGAGCTGTTTTTT. The whole variable domain, remainder taken from reference TRBV7-6 and TRBJ2-2, is GAGVSQSPRYKVTKRGQDVALRCDPISGHVSLYWYRQALGQGPEFLTYFNYEAQQDKSGLPNDRFSAERPEGSISTLTIQRTEQRDSAMYRCASKIRAGETGELFFGEGSRLTVL.

At least ten counts were recorded for this clonotype. Its ends do not fully match the called genes, so a read error is possible. V gene TRBV6-5 combines with J gene TRBJ2-1; D gene uncertain. CDR1 is MNHEY, CDR2 SVGAGI, per germline. This CDR3 region has 15 residues. Here the CDR3 reads CASSYSRPSHNEQFF. The DNA of the CDR3 is TGTGCCAGCAGTTACTCGCGGCCCTCCCACAATGAGCAGTTCTTC.

This chain joins TRBV7-6 and TRBJ2-1, with TRBD2 matching 9 bases. Looked up from germline, CDR1 is SGHVS and CDR2 is FNYEAQ. The CDR3 extends over 17 amino acids. The J segment lost 1 base and the V segment lost 4 bases, leaving 8 bases of the junction unmatched. Here the CDR3 DNA reads TGTGCCAGCAGCTCCTTTAGCGGGGGCCGGTCCTACAATGAGCAGTTCTTC. Translation gives CASSSFSGGRSYNEQFF.

This clonotype was observed a handful of times. This chain links TRBV4-3 with TRBJ2-3; possibly TRBD2 for D (6 bases). The germline V and J ends were trimmed by 0 bases and 1 base, with 11 bases remaining between them. Germline CDR1 reads LGHNA; CDR2 reads YSLEER. The CDR3 loop spans 16 amino acids. The CDR3 reads CASSQERSGRTDTQYF. The CDR3 DNA follows: TGCGCCAGCAGCCAAGAGAGGAGCGGGCGCACAGATACGCAGTATTTT.

The J gene is TRBJ2-7, the V gene TRBV12-3 or TRBV12-4; D might be TRBD2 (6 bases). Trimming took off 5 bases at V and 2 bases at J, with 19 bases between the two ends. The CDR3 loop spans 16 amino acids. CDR3 DNA sequence: TGTGCCAGCAGTCGGGAGAGGGCCGGTACAGCCTACGAGCAGTACTTC. It is translated as CASSRERAGTAYEQYF.

This sequence joins TRBV5-1 and TRBJ2-2, with 10 nucleotides matching TRBD2. There are 15 residues in the CDR3. J gave up 5 bases and V 0 bases, and 1 base lay outside the gene matches. CDR1 is SGHRS, CDR2 YFSETQ, per germline. CDR3 bases: TGCGCCAGCAGCTTGGAACTAGCGGGAACCGGGGAGCTGTTTTTT. It encodes CASSLELAGTGELFF.

V usage is TRBV3-1 and J usage is TRBJ2-3; D gene uncertain. The ends were cut back, 2 bases at V and 6 bases at J, with 3 bases in the middle. The CDR3 is 11 residues long. Germline V CDR1 and CDR2: LGHDT, YNNKEL (reference sequence). The CDR3 nucleotides are TGTGCCAGCAGCCAAATGGATACGCAGTATTTT. Its protein is CASSQMDTQYF.

The chain recombines TRBV29-1 with TRBJ2-3, with D unclear. V lost 7 bases and J lost 6, with 8 bases in between. This CDR3 has 10 residues. The germline gives CDR1 SQVTM, CDR2 ANQGSEA. This CDR3 is CSALGDTQYF. The CDR3 nucleotides are TGCAGCGCCCTGGGGGATACGCAGTATTTT.

The CDR3 DNA is TGCAGCGGATCCCGAAGGGGAGATACGCAGTATTTT. Encoded protein: CSGSRRGDTQYF. V gene TRBV29-1 combines with J gene TRBJ2-3; D is possibly TRBD1 (5 bases). CDR1 is SQVTM, CDR2 ANQGSEA, per germline. This CDR3 spans 12 amino acids. With 7 bases removed from V and 5 bases from J, the gap between germline ends came to 13 bases.

This clonotype has more than one count but fewer than ten. The chain couples TRBV6-2 or TRBV6-3 to TRBJ2-7; 8 positions agree with TRBD1. The CDR3 is 14 residues long. In germline, CDR1 is MNHEY, CDR2 SVGEGT. V gave up 2 bases and J gave up 3 bases; unmatched junction bases: 3. CDR3 sequence (DNA): TGTGCCAGCAGTTACGCGGGACAGGTCTACGAGCAGTACGTC. Amino acids: CASSYAGQVYEQYV.

In this sample, this clonotype turned up a few times. V gene TRBV4-1 combines with J gene TRBJ2-1; 8 bases match TRBD2. With V trimmed by 7 bases and J by 5 bases, 10 bases remained unmatched. This CDR3 has 15 amino acids. Germline CDR1 reads MGHRA; CDR2 reads YSYEKL. CDR3: CASTHGSGGHNEQFF. CDR3 nucleotides: TGCGCCAGCACCCACGGAAGCGGGGGTCACAATGAGCAGTTCTTC.

This clonotype was picked up a small number of times. This chain connects TRBV4-2 to TRBJ1-1; TRBD1 agrees at 8 bases. Unmatched junction bases numbered 6, after V lost 0 bases and J lost 0 bases. Germline V gene data show CDR1 as LGHNA and CDR2 as YNFKEQ. The CDR3 sequence is 17 residues long. CDR3: CASSQDRPGGLNTEAFF. In DNA, the CDR3 is TGTGCCAGCAGCCAAGATCGCCCAGGGGGCCTGAACACTGAAGCTTTCTTT.